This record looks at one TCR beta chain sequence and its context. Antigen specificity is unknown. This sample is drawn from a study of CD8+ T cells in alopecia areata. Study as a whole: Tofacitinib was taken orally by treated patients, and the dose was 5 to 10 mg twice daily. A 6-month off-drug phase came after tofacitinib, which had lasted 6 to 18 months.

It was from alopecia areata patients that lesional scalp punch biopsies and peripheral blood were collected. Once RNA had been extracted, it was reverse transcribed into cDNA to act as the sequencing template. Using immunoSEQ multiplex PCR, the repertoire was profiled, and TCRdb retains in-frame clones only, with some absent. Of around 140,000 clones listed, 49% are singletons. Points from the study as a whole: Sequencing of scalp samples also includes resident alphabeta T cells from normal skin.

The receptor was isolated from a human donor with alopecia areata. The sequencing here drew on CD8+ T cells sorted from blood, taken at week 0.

CDR3 residues: CASSPSFGGGTYEQYF. DNA of the CDR3: TGTGCCAGCTCACCATCTTTCGGGGGAGGGACCTACGAGCAGTACTTC. This chain joins TRBV18 and TRBJ2-7, with 7 positions matching TRBD2. CDR3 length equals 16 residues. V lost 2 bases, J lost 2 bases, and 9 bases stayed unmatched. Germline loops: CDR1 KGHSH, CDR2 LQKENI.